Here is one TCR beta chain with its context. Antigen specificity is unknown. In the PCR, 60 Vbeta and 13 Jbeta primers were used. Sequenced by immunoSEQ multiplex PCR; TCRdb stores in-frame clones only, minus some. The sample carries 100,000 to 120,000 clones, approximately 81% recorded once. This sample stems from a study of cytomegalovirus exposure and HLA in healthy donors. Regarding the study as a whole: Beyond CMV serostatus, there was no information to go on about immune exposure.

The CDR3 length is 15 residues. Germline V gene lookup returns CDR1 LNHDA and CDR2 SQIVND (reference sequence). V was clipped by 6 bases and J by 1 base; unmatched bases: 4. The study sampled nominally healthy donors, though unrecorded immune exposures were likely. This receptor was obtained from a man aged 30-40 years in good health and CMV-seronegative. Sequenced material: PBMCs. The chain joins TRBV19 to TRBJ1-3, with TRBD1 identical over 9 bases. The CDR3 reads CASRPTGGSGNTIYF. The CDR3 DNA follows: TGTGCCAGTAGACCGACAGGGGGATCTGGAAACACCATATATTTT.